The entry below gives a single T cell receptor (beta chain) sequence along with its context. The sample is drawn from a study of blood T cell repertoires in COVID-19. Study-level background: In each case, the material was cDNA or gDNA derived from T cells, B-cell-depleted T cells, or PBMCs.

The V gene's germline CDR1 is SQVTM and CDR2 ANQGSEA. The CDR3 contains 13 residues. Trimming took 6 bases from V and 1 from J, leaving 7 bases between them. In the authors' methods: Amplification of reference gene primers provided the estimated nucleated cell counts. Repertoires were generated with immunoSEQ multiplex PCR, while TCRdb's copy carries only in-frame clones and drops some. V and J calls and clone size come straight from that table; D and trimming were deduced from the DNA. This sample yields under 200,000 clones, of which over 80% are seen a single time; roughly 8.4% belongs to the top ten.

The material sequenced was peripheral blood. The receptor was isolated from a woman at least 80 years old with COVID-19, enrolled during active disease. The chain is built from TRBV29-1 and TRBJ2-6; tentative D call: TRBD1 (6 bases). The CDR3 nucleotides read TGCAGCGTACAGGGATCTGGGGCCAACGTCCTGACTTTC. It encodes CSVQGSGANVLTF.